The rows below give T cell receptor beta chains drawn from one sample of a study of tumor and adjacent non-tumor tissue in lung cancer. In TCRdb, the multiplex PCR reads were re-called with MiXCR into one record per CDR3 protein. The sample yields around 74,000 distinct CDR3 sequences, around 70% seen once. Sequenced material: distant non-tumor lung tissue. The source of these receptors is a woman aged 45-65 years with non-small cell lung cancer. Both conserved end residues are part of each CDR3. Each record gives: V gene, clone size, D gene, J gene, CDR3 protein, CDR3 DNA. D genes are given only for firm matches. Only some rows state a clone size, as once, few, many or a class for expanded clones.

V gene: TRBV4-1; clone size: many; D gene: TRBD2; J gene: TRBJ2-4; CDR3 protein: CASSQAFSSGDLLAKNIQYF; CDR3 DNA: TGCGCCAGCAGCCAAGCGTTCTCTAGCGGGGACCTACTAGCCAAAAACATTCAGTACTTC
V gene: TRBV20-1; clone size: NA; D gene: TRBD2; J gene: TRBJ2-1; CDR3 protein: CSASGRASCIEQFF; CDR3 DNA: TGCAGTGCTAGCGGGAGGGCCTCCTGCATTGAACAGTTCTTC
V gene: TRBV10-3; clone size: NA; D gene: TRBD1; J gene: TRBJ2-2; CDR3 protein: CAIRRGTGNTGGLFF; CDR3 DNA: TGTGCCATCAGGAGGGGGACAGGTAACACCGGTGGGCTGTTTTTT
V gene: TRBV4-2; clone size: many; D gene: NA; J gene: TRBJ1-4; CDR3 protein: CASSSQGLATNEKLFF; CDR3 DNA: TGTGCCAGCAGCTCACAGGGACTTGCAACTAATGAAAAACTGTTTTTT
V gene: TRBV6-1; clone size: many; D gene: NA; J gene: TRBJ2-1; CDR3 protein: CASNPNYNEQFF; CDR3 DNA: TGTGCCAGCAACCCCAATTACAATGAGCAGTTCTTC
V gene: TRBV11-2; clone size: NA; D gene: NA; J gene: TRBJ2-6; CDR3 protein: CARSLDGRANSGANALTF; CDR3 DNA: TGTGCCAGGAGCTTAGATGGGCGGGCAAACTCTGGGGCCAACGCCCTGACTTTC
V gene: TRBV19; clone size: many; D gene: NA; J gene: TRBJ1-2; CDR3 protein: CASWDTAYGYTF; CDR3 DNA: TGTGCCAGCTGGGACACCGCCTATGGCTACACCTTC
V gene: TRBV7-9; clone size: few; D gene: TRBD1; J gene: TRBJ2-6; CDR3 protein: CASSPGQGSGANVLTF; CDR3 DNA: TGTGCCAGCAGCCCGGGACAGGGTTCTGGGGCCAACGTCCTGACTTTC
V gene: TRBV4-1; clone size: NA; D gene: NA; J gene: TRBJ1-3; CDR3 protein: CANSQRGGSSGNTIYF; CDR3 DNA: TGCGCTAACAGCCAAAGGGGGGGTAGCTCTGGAAACACCATATATTTT
V gene: TRBV7-9; clone size: NA; D gene: TRBD1; J gene: TRBJ2-5; CDR3 protein: CASSHQTGFGETQYF; CDR3 DNA: TGTGCCAGCAGCCATCAGACAGGGTTCGGGGAGACCCAGTACTTC
V gene: TRBV7-9; clone size: few; D gene: TRBD1; J gene: TRBJ1-4; CDR3 protein: CASSARTGGEKLFF; CDR3 DNA: TGTGCCAGCAGCGCCCGGACAGGGGGTGAAAAACTGTTTTTT